The 12 T cell receptor beta chains presented below share a single source sample, sequenced in a study of blood T cell repertoires in COVID-19. Generated by immunoSEQ multiplex PCR, the TCRdb table keeps only in-frame clones and is missing some. The sample records about 150,000 clones, roughly 71% being singletons. The sequenced material came from peripheral blood. The source of these receptors is a woman of 80 years or more with acute or convalescent COVID-19.

This sequence joins TRBV19 and TRBJ1-1, with D tentatively TRBD1 (6 bases). Trimming shortened V by 6 bases and J by 2 bases, and 16 bases separated the two germline ends. Germline V gene lookup returns CDR1 LNHDA and CDR2 SQIVND (reference sequence). The CDR3 consists of 15 residues. The CDR3: CASRLSGHGNTEAFF. The CDR3 DNA sequence: TGTGCCAGTAGGTTATCGGGACACGGTAACACTGAAGCTTTCTTT.

J is TRBJ2-7 and V is TRBV5-1, with D possibly being TRBD1 (5 bases). Between the trimmed V and J ends, which lost 0 bases and 1 base, there was a span of 17 bases. In germline, CDR1 is SGHRS, CDR2 YFSETQ. This CDR3 contains 17 residues. This CDR3 is CASSLVEIFNRSYEQYF. The CDR3 nucleotides are TGCGCCAGCAGCTTGGTTGAAATATTCAACAGGTCCTACGAGCAGTACTTC.

V and J are TRBV9 and TRBJ2-2, with 14 bases that match TRBD2. CDR1 is SGDLS, CDR2 YYNGEE, per germline. The V and J ends lost 3 bases and 1 base, in that order; junction bases with no gene match: 5. The CDR3 is 18 amino acids. The chain's CDR3 is CASSEGLAGAMNTGELFF. Here the CDR3 DNA reads TGTGCCAGCAGCGAGGGACTAGCGGGGGCCATGAACACCGGGGAGCTGTTTTTT.

In DNA, the CDR3 is TGTGCCAGCAGTGGGGGCAGCGCTAGGGCCGAGCAGTACTTC. Protein product: CASSGGSARAEQYF. The V gene is TRBV3-1 (or the pseudogene TRBV3-2), the J gene TRBJ2-7, with D tentatively TRBD1 (6 bases). This CDR3 contains 14 residues. Trimming took off 6 bases at V and 6 bases at J, with 18 bases between the two ends. Per germline, CDR1 LGHDT and CDR2 YNNKEL (reference sequence).

The chain links TRBV28 to TRBJ1-2; D is undetermined. The germline V gene has CDR1 MDHEN and CDR2 SYDVKM. The V end was cut by 3 bases, the J end by 7 bases, with 6 bases between. CDR3 length equals 11 residues. This chain's CDR3 is CASSFAGGYTF. The CDR3 DNA reads TGTGCCAGCAGTTTTGCCGGTGGCTACACCTTC.

V and J are TRBV10-3 and TRBJ2-3; a weak D match, TRBD1 (6 bases). Germline V lookup: CDR1 ENHRY, CDR2 SYGVKD. The CDR3 totals 15 residues. The V end lost 6 bases, the J end lost 5 bases, and 18 bases lay between the germline ends. CDR3 in amino acids: CAISSQGNVKDTQYF. Here the CDR3 DNA reads TGTGCCATCAGCTCTCAGGGGAATGTCAAAGATACGCAGTATTTT.

This chain connects TRBV23-1 to TRBJ1-1; the D gene is possibly TRBD1 (6 bases). TRBV23-1 is flagged as an ORF with uncertain function. The CDR3 covers 17 residues. Deletions cut 1 base from V and 3 bases from J, with 18 bases between. CDR3 protein: CASSQCTGCKEDTEAFF. In nucleotides, the CDR3 is TGCGCCAGCAGTCAATGTACAGGGTGTAAGGAGGACACTGAAGCTTTCTTT.

This chain joins TRBV11-1 and TRBJ1-2; 9 bases align to TRBD1. Germline V gene lookup returns CDR1 SGHAT and CDR2 FQDESV (reference sequence). CDR3 length equals 15 residues. V lost 2 bases, J lost 3 bases, and 4 bases stayed unmatched. This CDR3 reads CASSLFRDRDYGYTF. Here the CDR3 DNA reads TGTGCCAGCAGCTTATTCCGGGACAGGGACTATGGCTACACCTTC. Variable domain in full (rest from reference TRBV11-1 and TRBJ1-2): EAEVAQSPRYKITEKSQAVAFWCDPISGHATLYWYRQILGQGPELLVQFQDESVVDDSQLPKDRFSAERLKGVDSTLKIQPAELGDSAMYLCASSLFRDRDYGYTFGSGTRLTVV.

The V gene is TRBV27, the J gene TRBJ2-3; TRBD2 matches at 8 bases. The length of the CDR3 is 16 residues. Trimming at V came to 5 bases and at J to 2 bases, leaving 9 bases not matched to a gene. Germline V gene sequence: CDR1 MNHEY, CDR2 SMNVEV (reference sequence). CDR3 sequence reads: CASSPRRAGVTDTQYF. The CDR3 bases are TGTGCCAGCAGTCCCCGAAGAGCGGGAGTCACAGATACGCAGTATTTT.

This clone was recorded a few times. The chain couples TRBV5-1 to TRBJ1-5; D possibly corresponds to TRBD1 (5 bases). Germline values: CDR1 SGHRS, CDR2 YFSETQ. V lost 0 bases and J 6 bases, leaving 13 bases between the germline ends. The CDR3 loop spans 15 amino acids. CDR3 residues: CASSLEAGVGQPQHF. CDR3 in DNA: TGCGCCAGCAGCTTGGAAGCGGGGGTCGGTCAGCCCCAGCATTTT.

The chain recombines TRBV20-1 with TRBJ1-2, with TRBD1 matching 8 bases. Germline-derived CDR1 and CDR2 are DFQATT and SNEGSKA (reference sequence). The ends lost 6 bases at V and 8 bases at J; junction bases unmatched: 5. The CDR3 consists of 11 residues. The CDR3 here is CSAETGDGYTF. Written as DNA, the CDR3 is TGCAGTGCGGAGACAGGGGACGGCTACACCTTC.

The chain joins TRBV11-2 to TRBJ1-2; 10 positions agree with TRBD1. CDR1 is SGHAT, CDR2 FQNNGV, per germline. CDR3 length: 17 amino acids. Trimming at V came to 3 bases and at J to 7 bases, leaving 14 bases not matched to a gene. Written as DNA, the CDR3 is TGTGCCAGCAGCTTGAGTGGGGGGGACAGGGGATCTGGTGGCTACACCTTC. Translated: CASSLSGGDRGSGGYTF.